This TCR beta chain was documented in a study of CD8 T cell repertoires and HIV-1 epitope variants (dated by TCRdb to 2018 to 2021). Some background on the complete study: T cells were stimulated in separate culture wells with each of twenty-five peptides representing autologous and known Gag and Nef epitope variants. Control conditions included a CMV, EBV and flu peptide pool, the Ebola AY9 epitope as negative control, and a no-peptide well. The epitopes tested covered three Gag epitope families plus Nef HW9 and YT9. T cells were enriched using the EasySep Human T Cell Enrichment Kit and then co-cultured with an equal number of autologous T cell-negative cells acting as antigen-presenting cells. The cultures were grown for more than nine days in IMDM with gentamicin, and half of the media was changed on days 3 and 7 with IL-2, IL-7 and IL-15 added. An aliquot of 1M T cells was saved as an uncultured baseline condition, separate from the roughly 83 T cell cultures. A total of 83 T cell cultures were run, with each culture condition done in triplicate except for one peptide, which was done in duplicate.

Spanning cysteine to phenylalanine, the CDR3 consists of 16 amino acids. This entry keeps only the CDR3 DNA: 48 bases, framed from base 1. CDR1 and CDR2 are drawn from the germline V gene (reference sequence): MNHNY, SVGAGI. After removal of 6 bases from V and 5 bases from J, the junction retains 15 bases not matched to a gene. Notes on this clone: What this receptor recognizes is not known. No per-base quality is available; no much larger clone lies one base away.

The EasySep Human CD8+ T Cell Enrichment Kit was used on day 10 to isolate CD8+ T cells from every culture. The immunoSEQ platform was used to sequence TCR beta CDR3 regions at survey depth. The QIAamp DNA micro kit was used to extract genomic DNA from every cultured and uncultured CD8+ T cell population. The published analysis was carried out like this. Samples with fewer than 5,000 productive reads were excluded, which removed about 6.5% of the roughly 75 HIV peptide-stimulated cultures. A MANAFEST web app trimmed sequences to CDR3 and removed nonproductive sequences, CDR3s under 5 amino acids, and those not starting C or ending F/W. Clonotypes were classified as antigen-specific only if expansion was observed in at least 2 of 3 replicates versus the no-peptide control at FDR 0.01, only within one epitope family. In addition, a specific clonotype needed a frequency at least fivefold higher than in wells stimulated with peptides from other epitope families. The immuneACCESS repertoire file appears here via TCRdb, limited to in-frame rearrangements. These files lack a portion of the clones; in checked studies, under half of the deficit traces to unresolved V genes, and the cause of the others is not known. The V and J calls and the clone size are those of that table, but D and trimming were determined from the DNA. This sample is represented by roughly 3,000 clones; 69% of them were singletons. The ten largest make up about 40% of the sample.

On the study overall, not on this receptor specifically: Of the nine antigen-specific TCR beta clonotypes identified, more than five appeared cross-reactive for autologous or known escape epitope variants. The assay could identify only TCR beta chains and pointed to proliferation in response to antigen, not to T cell function or cytokine profile. A handful of clonotypes recognized the Nef KF9 family and one clonotype recognized the HW9 family, while no responses to the TAALDMSHF plasma variant were seen.

The material sequenced was cultured CD8+ T cells derived from PBMCs. The rearranged segments are TRBV6-6 and TRBJ2-5; TRBD2 aligns with 7 central bases. The clonotype was recovered from a male donor with HIV. The CDR3 reads CASSRALGEGRETQYF. The DNA sequence is TGTGCCAGCAGCCGAGCTTTGGGGGAGGGCCGTGAGACCCAGTACTTC.